The 9 T cell receptor beta chains presented below share a single source sample, sequenced in a study of Ad26.COV2.S vaccination and SARS-CoV-2 variants. Specified treatment: roughly 19 received Ad26.COV2.S at low or high dose, single or two shots; about 5 received placebo; per-sample allocation not given. Vaccine and placebo recipients were sampled on day 63 after the first injection. Generated by immunoSEQ multiplex PCR, the TCRdb table keeps only in-frame clones and is missing some. Here the sample spans about 370,000 clones, approximately 89% being singletons. Sequencing was performed on peripheral blood, taken in a trial of Ad26.COV2.S vaccine versus placebo. The receptors stem from a person between 18 and 65 years old who received the Ad26.COV2.S COVID-19 vaccine or a placebo.

The chain uses TRBV4-1 and TRBJ2-1; D may be TRBD1 (5 bases). This CDR3 is built from 16 residues. CDR1 is MGHRA and CDR2 is YSYEKL in the germline V gene. V gave up 2 bases and J gave up 2 bases, with 13 bases separating them. The CDR3 DNA reads TGCGCCAGCAGCCAATATAGGGGATTTCCCTACAATGAGCAGTTCTTC. This sequence encodes CASSQYRGFPYNEQFF.

This clone was observed a single time. The chain is built from TRBV2 and TRBJ2-2; TRBD2 agrees at 7 bases. Germline V gene sequence: CDR1 SNHLY, CDR2 FYNNEI. With 4 bases clipped from V and 6 bases from J, the junction kept 2 bases outside the gene matches. The CDR3 has 13 residues. CDR3 coding DNA: TGTGCCAGCAGTGGACTAGCTTCCGGGGAGCTGTTTTTT. It codes for CASSGLASGELFF.

This sequence joins TRBV28 and TRBJ1-6; TRBD1 matches at 10 bases. Germline V gene lookup returns CDR1 MDHEN and CDR2 SYDVKM. The CDR3 length is 15 residues. After removal of 6 bases from V and 7 bases from J, the junction contained 6 bases not matched to a gene. The CDR3 DNA reads as TGTGCCAGCAGACCCCCGGGACAGGGGAATTCACCCCTCCACTTT. Its protein product is CASRPPGQGNSPLHF.

The rearrangement links TRBV11-3 to TRBJ2-2, with 7 nucleotides matching TRBD1. The CDR3 runs 19 residues. After removal of 0 bases from V and 3 bases from J, the junction contained 13 bases not matched to a gene. CDR1 and CDR2 from the germline V gene are SGHNT and YENEEA. The CDR3 DNA follows: TGTGCCAGCAGCTTAGAACAGGGGACAATGACACTCTACACCGGGGAGCTGTTTTTT. This codes for CASSLEQGTMTLYTGELFF.

The V call is TRBV5-1, the J call TRBJ2-7, with D possibly matching TRBD2 (7 bases). The V gene's germline CDR1 is SGHRS and CDR2 YFSETQ. The CDR3 runs to 15 residues. The V end was cut by 4 bases, the J end by 1 base, with 15 bases between. In DNA form, the CDR3 reads TGCGCCAGCAGCACGGGAGGACAGAGTTCCTACGAGCAGTACTTC. Its translation is CASSTGGQSSYEQYF.

The gene calls are TRBV11-2 and TRBJ2-1; D perhaps matches TRBD2 (5 bases). Trimming left V 5 bases short and J 6 bases short, with 11 bases between. Germline values: CDR1 SGHAT, CDR2 FQNNGV. CDR3 size: 13 residues. CDR3 sequence: CASSKAAGNEQFF. Here the CDR3 DNA reads TGTGCCAGCAGCAAAGCGGCGGGCAATGAGCAGTTCTTC.

The chain has TRBV2 and TRBJ1-4, with D perhaps matching TRBD1 (6 bases). This CDR3 contains 15 residues. V shed 2 bases and J shed 3 bases, with 10 bases lying between them. From germline, CDR1 is SNHLY and CDR2 FYNNEI. In nucleotides, the CDR3 is TGTGCCAGCAGTGAACAGGGGAGCCCTAATGAAAAACTGTTTTTT. It yields the protein CASSEQGSPNEKLFF.

The chain has TRBV29-1 and TRBJ2-7, with no clear D. The V gene lost 4 bases and the J gene lost 2 bases, with 9 bases spanning the gap. The CDR3 has 12 amino acids. CDR1 is SQVTM, CDR2 ANQGSEA, per germline. The CDR3 here is CSVATSPYEQYF. CDR3 DNA sequence: TGCAGCGTTGCCACCTCTCCCTACGAGCAGTACTTC.

This sequence joins TRBV7-9 and TRBJ2-5; TRBD2 agrees at 12 bases. The CDR3 is 15 amino acids. The V and J ends lost 5 bases and 2 bases, in that order; junction bases with no gene match: 3. Germline loops: CDR1 SEHNR, CDR2 FQNEAQ (reference sequence). Written as DNA, the CDR3 is TGTGCCAGCAGCCGTGGACTAGCGGGACAAGAGACCCAGTACTTC. Its translation: CASSRGLAGQETQYF.